The 14 T cell receptor beta chains below were found in one sample sequenced in a study of T cells after posttransplantation cyclophosphamide (dated by TCRdb to about 2016). Library creation used the immunoSEQ multiplex PCR assay. TCRdb provides this immuneACCESS table in a form limited to in-frame rearrangements. Some clones are lacking; in checked studies, under half of them reflect an unresolved V gene, and why the rest are absent is not known. This sample shows 30,000 or so clones, and none of them turns up only once. Around 5% of the sample is in the top ten clones. The sequenced sample consisted of PBMCs. Receptor source: a woman aged 25 to 39 in good health and a related stem cell transplant donor.

The rearrangement joins TRBV5-5 to TRBJ2-7; D gene ambiguous. With 0 bases removed from V and 1 base from J, the gap between germline ends came to 11 bases. Germline CDR1 and CDR2: SGHKS and YYEKEE (reference sequence). This CDR3 comprises 15 residues. CDR3 protein: CASSLAPQESYEQYF. In nucleotides, the CDR3 is TGTGCCAGCAGCTTGGCCCCACAAGAGTCCTACGAGCAGTACTTC.

There are many counts of this clone. The gene calls are TRBV28 and TRBJ1-5; D may be TRBD1 (5 bases). The V and J ends lost 8 bases and 5 bases respectively, with 16 bases between them. CDR3 length: 14 amino acids. Germline CDR1 is MDHEN and CDR2 is SYDVKM. The CDR3: CASWGGADDQPQHF. CDR3 nucleotides: TGTGCCAGCTGGGGAGGGGCAGACGATCAGCCCCAGCATTTT.

This clone has just a few counts. The J gene is TRBJ2-3, the V gene TRBV18, with TRBD2 as a possible D gene (7 bases). There are 17 residues in the CDR3. Germline CDR1 reads KGHSH; CDR2 reads LQKENI. V was clipped by 0 bases and J by 4 bases, with 17 bases between them. The DNA for the CDR3 is TGTGCCAGCTCACCACCAGGCGCGGGGGCGCCCCCAGATACGCAGTATTTT. Its translation: CASSPPGAGAPPDTQYF. The whole variable domain, remainder taken from reference TRBV18 and TRBJ2-3, is NAGVMQNPRHLVRRRGQEARLRCSPMKGHSHVYWYRQLPEEGLKFMVYLQKENIIDESGMPKERFSAEFPKEGPSILRIQQVVRGDSAAYFCASSPPGAGAPPDTQYFGPGTRLTVL.

The table lists this clone with many counts. This rearrangement joins TRBV2 to TRBJ2-7; 11 bases agree with TRBD1. With V trimmed by 4 bases and J by 4 bases, 6 bases remained unmatched. This CDR3 is 15 amino acids long. In germline, CDR1 is SNHLY, CDR2 FYNNEI. CDR3 in DNA: TGTGCCAGCAGTGGGGGGACAGGGGGAGGTTACGAGCAGTACTTC. It translates to CASSGGTGGGYEQYF.

The chain uses TRBV11-3 and TRBJ2-5, with TRBD1 matching over 9 bases. Germline V gives CDR1 SGHNT, CDR2 YENEEA. V shed 4 bases, J shed 4 bases, and the junction held 7 bases outside the gene matches. The CDR3 has 15 amino acids. In nucleotides, the CDR3 is TGTGCCAGCAGCTCTTCCTACAGGGGGCGAGAGACCCAGTACTTC. It specifies CASSSSYRGRETQYF.

This clone was counted many times. The rearrangement links TRBV13 to TRBJ2-3, with 9 nucleotides matching TRBD2. The V and J ends lost 5 bases and 9 bases, in that order; junction bases with no gene match: 15. CDR1 is PRHDT, CDR2 FYEKMQ, per germline (reference sequence). This CDR3 region has 16 residues. CDR3 sequence (DNA): TGTGCCAGCAGCATTCCTCGTCCTAGCGGGGTAAACACGCAGTATTTT. Translation gives CASSIPRPSGVNTQYF.

Many counts were recorded for this clone. The chain joins TRBV10-2 to TRBJ1-5; D remains ambiguous. V was clipped by 2 bases and J by 3 bases, with 8 bases between them. The CDR3 contains 14 residues. Germline lookup yields CDR1 WSHSY and CDR2 SAAADI. CDR3 sequence: CASSERAINQPQHF. In nucleotides, the CDR3 is TGCGCCAGCAGTGAGAGAGCCATCAATCAGCCCCAGCATTTT.

This clone was seen ten or more times. The J gene is TRBJ2-7, the V gene TRBV5-4, with unresolved D. The CDR3 loop spans 13 amino acids. CDR1 is SGHNT, CDR2 YYREEE, per germline (reference sequence). V was cut by 2 bases and J by 3 bases, with 9 bases left in between. The CDR3 spells CASSFTVGYEQYF. In DNA form, the CDR3 reads TGTGCCAGCAGCTTCACAGTGGGCTACGAGCAGTACTTC.

This clone came up a few times. The chain links TRBV7-9 to TRBJ2-5, with D tentatively TRBD1 (6 bases). The CDR3 is 17 residues long. Germline loops: CDR1 SEHNR, CDR2 FQNEAQ (reference sequence). V lost 0 bases to trimming and J lost 3 bases, with 17 bases between them. CDR3 loop: CASSLAQYYREKETQYF. DNA of the CDR3: TGTGCCAGCAGCTTAGCTCAGTACTACAGGGAAAAAGAGACCCAGTACTTC. Variable domain in full (rest from reference TRBV7-9 and TRBJ2-5): DTGVSQNPRHKITKRGQNVTFRCDPISEHNRLYWYRQTLGQGPEFLTYFQNEAQLEKSRLLSDRFSAERPKGSFSTLEIQRTEQGDSAMYLCASSLAQYYREKETQYFGPGTRLLVL.

The chain couples TRBV6-2 or TRBV6-3 to TRBJ2-5; 11 bases match TRBD2. After removal of 2 bases from V and 1 base from J, the junction contained 3 bases not matched to a gene. The germline V gene encodes CDR1 MNHEY and CDR2 SVGEGT. This CDR3 is built from 16 residues. The CDR3 coding sequence is TGTGCCAGCAGTTACCGGCTAGCGGGGGGCCAAGAGACCCAGTACTTC. Translation: CASSYRLAGGQETQYF.

The chain links TRBV7-7 to TRBJ2-2; 7 bases line up with TRBD2. Germline V gene sequence: CDR1 SSHAT, CDR2 FNYEAQ (reference sequence). The CDR3 is made up of 15 amino acids. Germline trimming cut 5 bases from V and 5 bases from J; bases unmatched to any gene: 8. This chain's CDR3 is CASSPLAAGTGELFF. The CDR3 DNA reads TGTGCCAGCAGCCCTCTAGCGGCCGGGACCGGGGAGCTGTTTTTT.

This clone has only a few counts. This chain's CDR3 is CASSGGGLYNEQFF. CDR3 sequence (DNA): TGTGCCAGCAGTGGGGGGGGCCTCTACAATGAGCAGTTCTTC. The rearrangement links TRBV28 to TRBJ2-1, with D perhaps TRBD2 (7 bases). CDR3 length: 14 residues. Germline V lookup: CDR1 MDHEN, CDR2 SYDVKM. V gave up 5 bases and J gave up 3 bases, with 11 bases separating them. Complete variable domain (other parts from reference TRBV28 and TRBJ2-1): DVKVTQSSRYLVKRTGEKVFLECVQDMDHENMFWYRQDPGLGLRLIYFSYDVKMKEKGDIPEGYSVSREKKERFSLILESASTNQTSMYLCASSGGGLYNEQFFGPGTRLTVL.

This clone was counted ten times or more. CDR3 DNA sequence: TGTGCCAGCAGCTTAGATACAGGGAAGGTTTACGAGCAGTACTTC. Protein: CASSLDTGKVYEQYF. The rearrangement uses TRBV11-2 and TRBJ2-7; TRBD1 is a possible D gene (6 bases). The length of the CDR3 is 15 residues. Deletions cut 0 bases from V and 4 bases from J, with 13 bases between. The V gene's germline CDR1 is SGHAT and CDR2 FQNNGV.

This clone has only a few counts. The J gene is TRBJ1-2, the V gene TRBV12-3 or TRBV12-4; maybe TRBD1 (5 bases). Trimming left V 5 bases short and J 8 bases short, with 15 bases between. The CDR3 is made up of 13 amino acids. The CDR3 nucleotides read TGTGCCAGCAGTCCGGGGGGTCATGGCGGCTACACCTTC. Translation gives CASSPGGHGGYTF.